The rows below give T cell receptor beta chains drawn from one sample of a study of response to subunit inactivated influenza vaccine. TCRdb ran MiXCR on the RT-PCR reads and lists one entry per CDR3 protein. The sample includes about 480,000 distinct CDR3 sequences, roughly 23% of them seen just once. The input for sequencing was CD4+ T cells sorted from PBMCs, taken roughly 5 days after vaccination. These TCRs come from a middle-aged man who received an inactivated influenza vaccine. Each CDR3 is given without its conserved first and last residue.

>TRBV6-2/TRBV6-3|TRBJ2-1
ASRRGVGLGTDEQF
>TRBV28|TRBJ2-6
ASSLRGGTYGTSGANVLT
>TRBV6-1|TRBJ1-6
ASRDPTGGPTLH
>TRBV7-9|TRBJ2-2
ASSWRTGGMTGELF
>TRBV25-1|TRBJ1-1
ASSPLGQGATEAF
>TRBV12-3/TRBV12-4|TRBJ2-1
ASSFGRYNNEQF
>TRBV12-3/TRBV12-4|TRBJ2-1
ASSLISGWNNEQF
>TRBV4-2|TRBJ2-3
ASSQVLRGSTDTQY
>TRBV11-2|TRBJ2-1
ASRIVRDRGYEQF
>TRBV6-6|TRBJ1-6
ASSYQDSPLH
>TRBV29-1|TRBJ2-7
SVGDRSYEQY
>TRBV7-9|TRBJ2-1
ASSLDSGYNEQF
>TRBV19|TRBJ1-1
ASRPRRNTEAF
>TRBV4-3|TRBJ2-3
ASSQSPGRTDTQY
>TRBV10-3|TRBJ2-1
AISAASGSYEQF
>TRBV6-2/TRBV6-3|TRBJ2-7
ASSYTDSGNEQY
>TRBV4-2|TRBJ2-2
ASSQDRGGGITGELF
>TRBV4-1|TRBJ2-1
ASSQQSPFSYNEQF